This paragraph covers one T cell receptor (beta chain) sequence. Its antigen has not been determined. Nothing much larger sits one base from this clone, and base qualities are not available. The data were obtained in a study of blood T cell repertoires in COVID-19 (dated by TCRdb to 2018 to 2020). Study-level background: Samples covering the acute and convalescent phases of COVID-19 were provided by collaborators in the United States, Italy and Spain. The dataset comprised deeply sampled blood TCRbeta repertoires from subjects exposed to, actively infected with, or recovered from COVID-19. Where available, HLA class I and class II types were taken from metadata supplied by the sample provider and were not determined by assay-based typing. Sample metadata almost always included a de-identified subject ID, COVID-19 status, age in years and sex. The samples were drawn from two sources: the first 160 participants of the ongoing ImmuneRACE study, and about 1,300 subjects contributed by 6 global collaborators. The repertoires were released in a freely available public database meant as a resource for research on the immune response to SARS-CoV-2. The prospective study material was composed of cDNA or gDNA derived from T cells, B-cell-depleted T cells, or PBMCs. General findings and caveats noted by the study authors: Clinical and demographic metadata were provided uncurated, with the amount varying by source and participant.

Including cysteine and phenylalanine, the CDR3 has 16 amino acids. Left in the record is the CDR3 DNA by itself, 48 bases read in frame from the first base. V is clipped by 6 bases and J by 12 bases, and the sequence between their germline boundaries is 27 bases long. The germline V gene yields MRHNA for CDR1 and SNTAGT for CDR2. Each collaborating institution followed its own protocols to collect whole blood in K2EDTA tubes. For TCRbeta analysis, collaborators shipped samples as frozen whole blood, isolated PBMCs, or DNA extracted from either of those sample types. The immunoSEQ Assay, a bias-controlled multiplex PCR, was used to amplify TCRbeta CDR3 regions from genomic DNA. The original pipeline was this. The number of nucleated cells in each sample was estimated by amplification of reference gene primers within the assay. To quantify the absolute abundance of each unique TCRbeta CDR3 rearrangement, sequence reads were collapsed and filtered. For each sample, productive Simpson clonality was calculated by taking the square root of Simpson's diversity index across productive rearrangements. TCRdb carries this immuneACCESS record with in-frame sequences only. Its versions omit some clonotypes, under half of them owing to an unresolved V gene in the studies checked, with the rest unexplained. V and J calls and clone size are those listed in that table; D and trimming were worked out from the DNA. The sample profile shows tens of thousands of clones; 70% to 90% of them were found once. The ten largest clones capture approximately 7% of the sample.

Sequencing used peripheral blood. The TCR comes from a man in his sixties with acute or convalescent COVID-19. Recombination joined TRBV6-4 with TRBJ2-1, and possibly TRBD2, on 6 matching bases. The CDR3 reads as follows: CASRPQGSGYPKLQFF. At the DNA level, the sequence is TGTGCCAGCAGACCCCAGGGTAGCGGCTATCCTAAGTTGCAGTTCTTC.